Following are 27 T cell receptor beta chains from one sample sequenced in a study of cytomegalovirus exposure and HLA in healthy donors. PCR involved 60 Vbeta and 13 Jbeta primers. Assay used: immunoSEQ multiplex PCR; TCRdb lists only in-frame clones, some missing. The repertoire includes around 190,000 clones, roughly 82% of them detected once, and more than 0.95% sits in the top ten. Sequencing was carried out using PBMCs. These receptors came from a girl aged 2 to 10 in good health and CMV-seropositive.

The chain couples TRBV11-3 to TRBJ2-1; 9 nucleotides line up with TRBD2. There are 15 residues in the CDR3. Germline V gene sequence: CDR1 SGHNT, CDR2 YENEEA. V gave up 5 bases and J gave up 6 bases; unmatched junction bases: 8. DNA of the CDR3: TGTGCCAGCAGCCTTCTACTAGCGGGCACCAATGAGCAGTTCTTC. It codes for CASSLLLAGTNEQFF.

V is TRBV21-1 and J is TRBJ1-5. TRBV21-1 is flagged as a pseudogene. This CDR3 region has 16 residues. The CDR3 region has the DNA TGTGCCAGCCCCCGGAGGGGACGAAATAGCAATCAGCCCCAGCATTTT. Amino acids: CASPRRGRNSNQPQHF.

The CDR3 here is CASGQYGYTF. The CDR3 region has the DNA TGTGCCAGCGGACAGTATGGCTACACCTTC. The V gene is TRBV2, the J gene TRBJ1-2; TRBD1 is a possible D gene (6 bases). Deletions cut 8 bases from V and 5 bases from J, with 6 bases between. Germline CDR1 and CDR2: SNHLY and FYNNEI. The CDR3 extends over 10 amino acids. The variable domain in full, with the rest retrieved from reference TRBV2 and TRBJ1-2, is EPEVTQTPSHQVTQMGQEVILRCVPISNHLYFYWYRQILGQKVEFLVSFYNNEISEKSEIFDDQFSVERPDGSNFTLKIRSTKLEDSAMYFCASGQYGYTFGSGTRLTVV.

V and J are TRBV6-1 and TRBJ1-5, with a weak D call TRBD1 (5 bases). Germline CDR1 MNHNS, CDR2 SASEGT. The CDR3 is 13 residues long. V dropped 6 bases and J dropped 3 bases, with 9 bases sitting between them. The CDR3 bases are TGTGCCAGCAGACAGGTTATCAATCAGCCCCAGCATTTT. Its translation is CASRQVINQPQHF.

The chain joins TRBV9 to TRBJ1-2, with 7 bases matching TRBD1. CDR1 and CDR2 (germline): SGDLS, YYNGEE. V lost 4 bases, J lost 5 bases, and 8 bases stayed unmatched. The CDR3 is made up of 14 amino acids. CDR3 in DNA: TGTGCCAGCAGCATTACCGGGACAGATTATGGCTACACCTTC. This gives the protein CASSITGTDYGYTF.

The J gene is TRBJ2-7, the V gene TRBV18; TRBD2 matches 9 bases. Germline V CDR1 and CDR2: KGHSH, LQKENI. The V segment lost 3 bases and the J segment 3 bases; nucleotides outside the gene matches: 3. This CDR3 has 14 residues. The chain's CDR3 is CASSPTSGNYEQYF. The CDR3 nucleotides read TGTGCCAGCTCACCGACTAGCGGAAACTACGAGCAGTACTTC.

The chain uses TRBV2 and TRBJ2-3; 14 positions agree with TRBD2. The germline V gene has CDR1 SNHLY and CDR2 FYNNEI. The CDR3 extends over 12 amino acids. Germline trimming cut 5 bases from V and 15 bases from J; bases unmatched to any gene: 4. The CDR3 region has the DNA TGTGCCAGCAGTAAGGGACTAGCGGGAGTTTATTTT. Translation gives CASSKGLAGVYF.

This chain uses TRBV25-1 with TRBJ2-6; no clear D gene. Germline values: CDR1 MGHDK, CDR2 SYGVNS. Trimming left V 4 bases short and J 0 bases short, with 10 bases between. The CDR3 runs 16 residues. The CDR3 DNA sequence: TGTGCCAGCAGTGCCTCGGTCCACTCTGGGGCCAACGTCCTGACTTTC. Protein: CASSASVHSGANVLTF.

V and J are TRBV14 and TRBJ1-2, with D possibly matching TRBD1 (6 bases). This CDR3 spans 13 amino acids. V was trimmed by 4 bases and J by 7 bases, leaving 13 bases between them. Germline CDR1 is SGHDN and CDR2 is FVKESK. The CDR3 DNA follows: TGTGCCAGCAGCCCGAGCACAGGGATTGGCTACACCTTC. Its translation is CASSPSTGIGYTF.

The chain has TRBV30 and TRBJ1-2; the D gene is possibly TRBD1 (5 bases). CDR1 and CDR2 (germline): GTSNPN, SVGIG (reference sequence). Trimming removed 3 bases at V and 9 bases at J, with 11 bases between. The CDR3 has 11 residues. The CDR3 protein is CAWRKGASYTF. The CDR3 bases are TGTGCCTGGAGAAAAGGGGCTAGCTACACCTTC.

This sequence joins TRBV7-3 and TRBJ2-2, with TRBD1 as a possible D gene (6 bases). Germline CDR1 and CDR2: SGHTA and FQGTGA. The CDR3 length is 15 residues. Trimming took 3 bases from V and 4 from J, leaving 12 bases between them. The CDR3 DNA is TGTGCCAGCAGCTTCGACAGGCGTTCCACCGGGGAGCTGTTTTTT. The encoded protein is CASSFDRRSTGELFF.

In its sample, this clone was seen once. The chain links TRBV5-3 to TRBJ1-2; TRBD1 agrees at 8 bases. TRBV5-3 is labeled an ORF, and its function is uncertain. The CDR3 is 13 residues long. The junction had 4 bases not matched to a gene; V was cut back by 2 bases and J by 7 bases. CDR3 residues: CARSLARGPGYTF. CDR3 nucleotides: TGTGCCAGAAGCTTAGCCAGGGGGCCTGGCTACACCTTC.

The chain joins TRBV19 to TRBJ1-5; TRBD1 might be the D (6 bases). CDR1 LNHDA and CDR2 SQIVND come from the germline V gene (reference sequence). V was trimmed by 2 bases and J by 6 bases, leaving 8 bases between them. The CDR3 is 13 amino acids. The chain's CDR3 is CASSIQGSQPQHF. The CDR3 DNA reads as TGTGCCAGTAGTATACAGGGGAGTCAGCCCCAGCATTTT.

The CDR3 reads CSVRTSGLSEAFF. In nucleotides, the CDR3 is TGCAGCGTAAGAACCTCAGGGCTATCTGAAGCTTTCTTT. The chain couples TRBV29-1 to TRBJ1-1, with D perhaps TRBD1 (5 bases). Trimming removed 6 bases from V and 6 bases from J, with 17 bases in between. The germline V gene has CDR1 SQVTM and CDR2 ANQGSEA. This CDR3 is 13 amino acids long.

The V gene is TRBV7-2, the J gene TRBJ1-5, with D perhaps matching TRBD1 (5 bases). Germline-derived CDR1 and CDR2 are SGHTA and FQGNSA. CDR3 length equals 14 residues. The V end was cut by 2 bases, the J end by 5 bases, with 10 bases between. CDR3 in amino acids: CASSLQGGYQPQHF. The DNA of the CDR3 is TGTGCCAGCAGCTTACAGGGAGGGTATCAGCCCCAGCATTTT. Variable domain in full (rest from reference TRBV7-2 and TRBJ1-5): GAGVSQSPSNKVTEKGKDVELRCDPISGHTALYWYRQSLGQGLEFLIYFQGNSAPDKSGLPSDRFSAERTGGSVSTLTIQRTQQEDSAVYLCASSLQGGYQPQHFGDGTRLSIL.

This chain links TRBV19 with TRBJ2-1; D remains unclear. The germline CDR1 and CDR2 sequences are LNHDA and SQIVND (reference sequence). V was cut by 3 bases and J by 6 bases, with 3 bases left in between. The CDR3 runs to 11 residues. The CDR3 sequence is CASSILNEQFF. For the CDR3, the DNA is TGTGCCAGTAGTATCCTCAATGAGCAGTTCTTC.

The chain has TRBV2 and TRBJ2-1; weak D call: TRBD2 (5 bases). Germline V gene lookup returns CDR1 SNHLY and CDR2 FYNNEI. The V end lost 6 bases, the J end lost 7 bases, and 13 bases lay between the germline ends. This CDR3 contains 13 residues. CDR3 loop: CASSANSANEQFF. The CDR3 DNA reads as TGTGCCAGCAGCGCGAATAGCGCGAATGAGCAGTTCTTC.

The chain has TRBV4-1 and TRBJ2-7; D is unresolved. Germline V gene sequence: CDR1 MGHRA, CDR2 YSYEKL. The CDR3 totals 14 residues. V was pared by 4 bases and J by 1 base, with 11 bases between. The CDR3 nucleotides are TGCGCCAGCAGCCGGCAGATAAATTCCTACGAGCAGTACTTC. Translating it yields CASSRQINSYEQYF.

The V call is TRBV6-6, the J call TRBJ2-3; a weak D match, TRBD1 (5 bases). CDR1 is MNHNY and CDR2 is SVGAGI in the germline V gene (reference sequence). CDR3 size: 16 residues. Trimming pared 2 bases from V and 3 bases from J, leaving 15 bases between. DNA for the CDR3: TGTGCCAGCAGTTACGGTAGGGGCCAGGTGACAGATACGCAGTATTTT. Its protein is CASSYGRGQVTDTQYF.

The chain has TRBV30 and TRBJ2-1, with a tentative D call TRBD2 (5 bases). V lost 8 bases, J lost 0 bases, and 14 bases lay in between. This CDR3 spans 14 amino acids. Germline CDR1 and CDR2: GTSNPN and SVGIG (reference sequence). The CDR3 reads CASSRGSSYNEQFF. CDR3 nucleotides: TGTGCCAGTAGTCGGGGAAGCTCCTACAATGAGCAGTTCTTC.

The chain uses TRBV7-9 and TRBJ1-2; 10 positions agree with TRBD1. CDR1 is SEHNR, CDR2 FQNEAQ, per germline (reference sequence). The CDR3 consists of 15 residues. Losses at the gene ends were 5 bases for V and 3 bases for J; bases not matched to a gene: 6. In DNA, the CDR3 is TGTGCCAGCAGCCAGGGGGGGACAGGGGACTATGGCTACACCTTC. Amino acid sequence: CASSQGGTGDYGYTF. Filled out from reference TRBV7-9 and TRBJ1-2, the complete variable domain reads DTGVSQNPRHKITKRGQNVTFRCDPISEHNRLYWYRQTLGQGPEFLTYFQNEAQLEKSRLLSDRFSAERPKGSFSTLEIQRTEQGDSAMYLCASSQGGTGDYGYTFGSGTRLTVV.

The chain has TRBV11-2 and TRBJ1-1; D possibly corresponds to TRBD1 (6 bases). V gave up 5 bases and J gave up 7 bases, with 17 bases separating them. The CDR3 covers 14 residues. CDR1 is SGHAT, CDR2 FQNNGV, per germline. CDR3 coding DNA: TGTGCCAGCAGCCCAAGGGACACCTTTTATGAAGCTTTCTTT. This sequence encodes CASSPRDTFYEAFF.

The rearrangement uses TRBV19 and TRBJ1-1, with no clear D. The V gene lost 2 bases and the J gene lost 1 base, with 5 bases spanning the gap. The CDR3 runs 13 residues. In germline, CDR1 is LNHDA, CDR2 SQIVND (reference sequence). The CDR3 sequence: CASSIKRNTEAFF. CDR3 DNA sequence: TGTGCCAGTAGTATAAAGAGGAACACTGAAGCTTTCTTT.

This chain joins TRBV7-9 and TRBJ2-5, with 8 bases fitting TRBD2. This CDR3 has 17 residues. Germline CDR1 is SEHNR and CDR2 is FQNEAQ (reference sequence). The V gene end was trimmed by 0 bases and the J gene end by 0 bases; junction bases not matched to a gene: 6. CDR3 bases: TGTGCCAGCAGCTTAGCGGGACTAGTTGCGTACCAAGAGACCCAGTACTTC. Translation gives CASSLAGLVAYQETQYF. The full variable domain, rest sourced from reference TRBV7-9 and TRBJ2-5, is DTGVSQNPRHKITKRGQNVTFRCDPISEHNRLYWYRQTLGQGPEFLTYFQNEAQLEKSRLLSDRFSAERPKGSFSTLEIQRTEQGDSAMYLCASSLAGLVAYQETQYFGPGTRLLVL.

The genes are TRBV30 and TRBJ2-1; TRBD2 aligns across 8 bases. The germline V gene encodes CDR1 GTSNPN and CDR2 SVGIG (reference sequence). The CDR3 length is 15 residues. V trimming: 5 bases; J trimming: 4 bases; junction bases outside the gene matches: 10. The CDR3 sequence: CAWSRGSGDYNEQFF. The DNA of the CDR3 is TGTGCCTGGTCTCGGGGTAGCGGGGATTACAATGAGCAGTTCTTC. Supplemented by reference TRBV30 and TRBJ2-1, the full variable domain reads SQTIHQWPATLVQPVGSPLSLECTVEGTSNPNLYWYRQAAGRGLQLLFYSVGIGQISSEVPQNLSASRPQDRQFILSSKKLLLSDSGFYLCAWSRGSGDYNEQFFGPGTRLTVL.

V gene TRBV5-1 combines with J gene TRBJ2-7; possibly TRBD1 for D (6 bases). Trimming cost V 4 bases and J 13 bases, with 24 bases left between them. The germline CDR1 and CDR2 sequences are SGHRS and YFSETQ. The CDR3 runs 14 residues. The CDR3 protein is CASSTGQRLSGFYF. CDR3 DNA: TGCGCCAGCAGCACAGGACAGCGACTTTCAGGTTTCTACTTC. The whole variable domain, filled in from reference TRBV5-1 and TRBJ2-7, reads KAGVTQTPRYLIKTRGQQVTLSCSPISGHRSVSWYQQTPGQGLQFLFEYFSETQRNKGNFPGRFSGRQFSNSRSEMNVSTLELGDSALYLCASSTGQRLSGFYFGPGTRLTVT.

The rearrangement uses TRBV15 and TRBJ2-3; D may be TRBD2 (6 bases). The CDR3 sequence is 15 residues long. Germline CDR1 reads LNHNV; CDR2 reads YYDKDF (reference sequence). Trimming took off 5 bases at V and 5 bases at J, with 17 bases between the two ends. The CDR3 DNA follows: TGTGCCACCAGCGTACTAGCTCGGACGGGAGATACGCAGTATTTT. Amino acids: CATSVLARTGDTQYF. Full variable domain (missing parts from reference TRBV15 and TRBJ2-3): DAMVIQNPRYQVTQFGKPVTLSCSQTLNHNVMYWYQQKSSQAPKLLFHYYDKDFNNEADTPDNFQSRRPNTSFCFLDIRSPGLGDTAMYLCATSVLARTGDTQYFGPGTRLTVL.